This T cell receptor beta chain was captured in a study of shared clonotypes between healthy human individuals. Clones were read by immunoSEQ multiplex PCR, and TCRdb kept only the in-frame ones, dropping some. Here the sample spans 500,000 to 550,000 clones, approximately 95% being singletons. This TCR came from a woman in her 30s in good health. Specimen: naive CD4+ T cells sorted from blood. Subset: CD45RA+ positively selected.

The CDR3, as DNA: TGTGCCAGCAGCTTGGGACTAGCGGGTAATGAGCAGTTCTTC. Its protein is CASSLGLAGNEQFF. The genes are TRBV11-2 and TRBJ2-1, with 12 bases lining up with TRBD2. This CDR3 has 14 amino acids. The V gene end was trimmed by 3 bases and the J gene end by 7 bases; junction bases not matched to a gene: 1. The V gene's germline CDR1 is SGHAT and CDR2 FQNNGV. Supplemented by reference TRBV11-2 and TRBJ2-1, the full variable domain reads EAGVAQSPRYKIIEKRQSVAFWCNPISGHATLYWYQQILGQGPKLLIQFQNNGVVDDSQLPKDRFSAERLKGVDSTLKIQPAKLEDSAVYLCASSLGLAGNEQFFGPGTRLTVL.